The text below deals with one T cell receptor beta chain. CDR3 length: 14 amino acids. The V gene's germline CDR1 is MNHNS and CDR2 SASEGT. J gave up 2 bases and V 8 bases, and 8 bases lay outside the gene matches. The data derive from a study of cytomegalovirus exposure and HLA in healthy donors. PCR was performed using 60 Vbeta and 13 Jbeta primers. Libraries were prepared by immunoSEQ multiplex PCR; TCRdb keeps only in-frame clonotypes and omits some of them. The sample holds roughly 130,000 clones, 88% seen once. The sequence was collected from a woman aged 40 to 50 in good health and CMV-seronegative. The specimen was PBMCs. The rearrangement uses TRBV6-1 and TRBJ2-5; 7 bases fit TRBD2. CDR3 nucleotides: TGTGCCAGCGAAACTAGCGCTTCGCAAGAGACCCAGTACTTC. As protein: CASETSASQETQYF.